The T cell receptor beta chain under discussion was sequenced for a study of cytomegalovirus exposure and HLA in healthy donors. Germline assignment: CDR1 MGHDK and CDR2 SYGVNS. The length of the CDR3 is 15 residues. V trimming: 4 bases; J trimming: 2 bases; junction bases outside the gene matches: 4. Sequencing was performed with immunoSEQ multiplex PCR; in TCRdb, only in-frame clones are kept and a portion is missing. Here the sample spans 150,000 to 200,000 clones, over 65% being singletons. The chain has TRBV25-1 and TRBJ2-1, with 8 bases that match TRBD1. Sequencing was carried out using PBMCs. The source of this sequence is a man between 18 and 29 years old in good health and CMV-seropositive. CDR3 loop: CASSVEDRAYNEQFF. The CDR3 DNA sequence: TGTGCCAGCAGTGTAGAGGACAGGGCCTACAATGAGCAGTTCTTC. The complete variable domain, with remaining parts taken from reference TRBV25-1 and TRBJ2-1, reads EADIYQTPRYLVIGTGKKITLECSQTMGHDKMYWYQQDPGMELHLIHYSYGVNSTEKGDLSSESTVSRIRTEHFPLTLESARPSHTSQYLCASSVEDRAYNEQFFGPGTRLTVL.